Shown below are 18 T cell receptor beta chains from a single sample sequenced in a study of shared T cell receptors in the human thymus. Method: immunoSEQ multiplex PCR; TCRdb's copy keeps in-frame clones and lacks some. Among hundreds of thousands of clones, 85% to 90% were seen once, and the ten largest hold 0.01%. These sequences were also reported in another study, on human thymus T cells.

Sequencing was performed on thymocytes. The receptors originated from a boy less than two years old with a congenital heart defect.

The chain has TRBV6-5 and TRBJ2-1; D perhaps matches TRBD2 (5 bases). Per germline, CDR1 MNHEY and CDR2 SVGAGI. Trimming stripped 4 bases from V and 10 bases from J, with 11 bases between. This CDR3 is 12 amino acids long. DNA of the CDR3: TGTGCCAGCAGTTCCCTTAGGAGGGAGCAGTTCTTC. It codes for CASSSLRREQFF.

Written as DNA, the CDR3 is TGCAGCGTGCCCGGGACAGTGGCCTACGAGCAGTACTTC. Protein product: CSVPGTVAYEQYF. This chain connects TRBV29-1 to TRBJ2-7; 7 bases fit TRBD1. Germline-derived CDR1 and CDR2 are SQVTM and ANQGSEA. CDR3 size: 13 residues. V lost 6 bases to trimming and J lost 2 bases; unmatched junction nucleotides: 7.

The gene calls are TRBV28 and TRBJ2-5, with 14 bases aligning to TRBD2. There are 17 residues in the CDR3. Germline values: CDR1 MDHEN, CDR2 SYDVKM. The trim removed 5 bases at V and 5 bases at J, leaving 10 bases unmatched. The CDR3 loop is CASSKRLAGGPRETQYF. The CDR3 nucleotides are TGTGCCAGCAGTAAACGACTAGCGGGAGGGCCCCGGGAGACCCAGTACTTC.

This chain links TRBV5-1 with TRBJ2-1, with 12 bases lining up with TRBD2. The CDR3 is made up of 17 amino acids. The V gene end was trimmed by 0 bases and the J gene end by 8 bases; junction bases not matched to a gene: 9. Germline CDR1 SGHRS, CDR2 YFSETQ. The CDR3 spells CASSLGGASGRGHEQFF. The CDR3 nucleotides read TGCGCCAGCAGCTTGGGAGGGGCTAGCGGGAGGGGCCATGAGCAGTTCTTC.

This clone was seen a few times. The V call is TRBV7-8, the J call TRBJ2-1; D remains unclear. The CDR3 has 11 amino acids. Germline CDR1 and CDR2: SGHVS and FQNEAQ. The V and J ends lost 6 bases and 9 bases respectively, with 9 bases between them. The CDR3 region has the DNA TGTGCCAGCAGTAAAACAGTTGAGCAGTTCTTC. This sequence encodes CASSKTVEQFF.

This clone was detected only a few times. The V and J genes are TRBV6-5 and TRBJ2-1; TRBD2 agrees at 16 bases. Germline CDR1 MNHEY, CDR2 SVGAGI. The CDR3 has 15 residues. The J segment lost 8 bases and the V segment lost 2 bases, leaving 0 bases of the junction unmatched. CDR3 loop: CASSYGTSGRDEQFF. The CDR3 DNA sequence: TGTGCCAGCAGTTACGGGACTAGCGGGAGGGATGAGCAGTTCTTC.

The chain carries TRBV28 and TRBJ2-7; 10 bases align to TRBD2. Looked up from germline, CDR1 is MDHEN and CDR2 is SYDVKM. V lost 7 bases to trimming and J lost 4 bases; unmatched junction nucleotides: 16. This CDR3 spans 17 amino acids. CDR3 sequence (DNA): TGTGCCAGCACCCATCTCCCTAGCGGGAGCCCACGGTACGAGCAGTACTTC. Protein sequence: CASTHLPSGSPRYEQYF.

This chain connects TRBV7-2 to TRBJ2-3; D uncertain. Trimming took 5 bases from V and 4 from J, leaving 22 bases between them. Germline CDR1 is SGHTA and CDR2 is FQGNSA. The CDR3 has 17 residues. CDR3 bases: TGTGCCAGCAGCCCCGATGAAAGACTCCGACGGGCAGATACGCAGTATTTT. This translates into CASSPDERLRRADTQYF.

This chain connects TRBV5-1 to TRBJ2-7; a weak D match, TRBD2 (5 bases). Looked up from germline, CDR1 is SGHRS and CDR2 is YFSETQ. The germline V and J ends were trimmed by 0 bases and 5 bases, with 18 bases remaining between them. The CDR3 is 16 amino acids. CDR3 protein: CASSLAGMRLENEQYF. CDR3 DNA: TGCGCCAGCAGCTTGGCCGGGATGCGGCTAGAAAACGAGCAGTACTTC. The whole variable domain, remainder taken from reference TRBV5-1 and TRBJ2-7, is KAGVTQTPRYLIKTRGQQVTLSCSPISGHRSVSWYQQTPGQGLQFLFEYFSETQRNKGNFPGRFSGRQFSNSRSEMNVSTLELGDSALYLCASSLAGMRLENEQYFGPGTRLTVT.

V usage is TRBV4-1 and J usage is TRBJ2-3; 12 bases line up with TRBD2. This CDR3 comprises 16 residues. Germline V gene data show CDR1 as MGHRA and CDR2 as YSYEKL. The trim removed 6 bases at V and 2 bases at J, leaving 6 bases unmatched. The CDR3 coding sequence is TGCGCCAGCAGGTTTAGACTAGCGGGGGTCACAGATACGCAGTATTTT. Residues: CASRFRLAGVTDTQYF.

The J gene is TRBJ2-1, the V gene TRBV7-9; 13 bases line up with TRBD2. Germline CDR1 SEHNR, CDR2 FQNEAQ (reference sequence). V dropped 5 bases and J dropped 9; count of bases not matched to a gene: 10. The CDR3 has 16 amino acids. CDR3 loop: CASSPLLAGGPAEQFF. CDR3 bases: TGTGCCAGCAGCCCGCTACTAGCGGGAGGGCCAGCTGAGCAGTTCTTC.

About this clone itself: The sample holds other DNA sequences that translate to the same CDR3. The rearrangement links TRBV18 to TRBJ2-2; D is unresolved. Deletions cut 3 bases from V and 9 bases from J, with 11 bases between. CDR3 size: 13 residues. The germline V gene encodes CDR1 KGHSH and CDR2 LQKENI. The CDR3 spells CASSPAAVRELFF. As DNA, the CDR3 is TGTGCCAGCTCACCCGCCGCGGTCAGGGAGCTGTTTTTT.

The gene calls are TRBV11-2 and TRBJ2-1; TRBD1 is a possible D gene (6 bases). Trimming left V 1 base short and J 4 bases short, with 20 bases between. The CDR3 runs 18 residues. Germline CDR1 reads SGHAT; CDR2 reads FQNNGV. The CDR3 here is CASSLVEGRGWDYNEQFF. CDR3 DNA: TGTGCCAGCAGCTTAGTTGAGGGAAGGGGGTGGGATTACAATGAGCAGTTCTTC.

This chain links TRBV5-4 with TRBJ1-4; 10 bases are shared with TRBD1. Germline CDR1 reads SGHNT; CDR2 reads YYREEE (reference sequence). V dropped 4 bases and J dropped 0; count of bases not matched to a gene: 3. The CDR3 covers 16 residues. CDR3 coding DNA: TGTGCCAGCAGCGTCGGACAGGGGGCAACTAATGAAAAACTGTTTTTT. This sequence encodes CASSVGQGATNEKLFF.

The chain has TRBV2 and TRBJ1-2; a possible D gene is TRBD1 (6 bases). Germline assignment: CDR1 SNHLY and CDR2 FYNNEI. Trimming took 6 bases from V and 4 from J, leaving 15 bases between them. This CDR3 region has 14 residues. The CDR3 DNA sequence: TGTGCCAGCAGGGATAGGGGGACCTTCTATGGCTACACCTTC. Translating gives CASRDRGTFYGYTF. Together with reference TRBV2 and TRBJ1-2, the CDR3 gives the full variable domain: EPEVTQTPSHQVTQMGQEVILRCVPISNHLYFYWYRQILGQKVEFLVSFYNNEISEKSEIFDDQFSVERPDGSNFTLKIRSTKLEDSAMYFCASRDRGTFYGYTFGSGTRLTVV.

The genes are TRBV19 and TRBJ2-3; 8 nucleotides match TRBD2. This CDR3 has 14 residues. Trimming at V came to 7 bases and at J to 4 bases, leaving 7 bases not matched to a gene. The germline CDR1 and CDR2 sequences are LNHDA and SQIVND (reference sequence). The CDR3 reads CASTHGRVADTQYF. The CDR3 DNA reads TGTGCCAGTACCCACGGGAGGGTTGCAGATACGCAGTATTTT.

This clone appeared a single time. The V and J genes are TRBV7-9 and TRBJ2-1, with 9 bases fitting TRBD2. CDR3 length equals 15 residues. From germline, CDR1 is SEHNR and CDR2 FQNEAQ (reference sequence). J gave up 9 bases and V 5 bases, and 11 bases lay outside the gene matches. CDR3 in DNA: TGTGCCAGCAGCCCCCAGGCGGCGGGAGGGTGTGAGCAGTTCTTC. Its protein is CASSPQAAGGCEQFF.

This rearrangement joins TRBV11-2 to TRBJ2-7; D unresolved. V was pared by 0 bases and J by 5 bases, with 8 bases between. CDR1 is SGHAT and CDR2 is FQNNGV in the germline V gene. The CDR3 contains 13 residues. CDR3 residues: CASSLDPPDEQYF. DNA of the CDR3: TGTGCCAGCAGCTTAGATCCCCCCGACGAGCAGTACTTC.